Listed below are T cell receptor beta chains from one sample, sequenced in a study of PD-1 blockade in classical Hodgkin lymphoma. Clones were read by immunoSEQ multiplex PCR, and TCRdb kept only the in-frame ones, dropping some. The sample lists about 12,000 clones; 88% were seen once. Sequenced here: CD4+ T cells from blood, sampled before the fourth cycle of nivolumab. The source of these receptors is a human donor with classical Hodgkin lymphoma. Each CDR3 is given with its conserved first and last residue. A D gene is named only where the DNA matches it firmly. Part of the rows lack a size; the others show once, few, many or a class for expanded clones.

v_gene,j_gene,d_gene,len,abundance,CDR3nt,CDR3aa
TRBV10-3,TRBJ1-4,TRBD1,13,NA,TGTGCCATTGGACAGGGGGAGAGTGAAAAACTGTTTTTT,CAIGQGESEKLFF
TRBV7-9,TRBJ1-2,NA,13,once,TGTGCCAGCAGCCCTTTGTCCGGGTACGGCTACACCTTC,CASSPLSGYGYTF
TRBV4-2,TRBJ2-5,NA,16,few,TGTGCCAGCAGCCAAGATGGGACTTTAGCGCGAGAGACCCAGTACTTC,CASSQDGTLARETQYF
TRBV7-8,TRBJ2-5,NA,11,NA,TGTGCCAGCAGCGTTCAAGAGACCCAGTACTTC,CASSVQETQYF
TRBV20-1,TRBJ2-1,NA,11,once,TGCAGTGCTAAATCGTGGGATGAGCAGTTCTTC,CSAKSWDEQFF
TRBV18,TRBJ1-2,NA,15,medium-sized,TGTGCCAGCTCACTAGAGGAGACAGTCGGGTATGGCTACACCTTC,CASSLEETVGYGYTF
TRBV9,TRBJ2-6,NA,17,NA,TGTGCCAGCAGCCCGGGACTGATCGGATCTGGGGCCAACGTCCTGACTTTC,CASSPGLIGSGANVLTF
TRBV27,TRBJ1-1,NA,15,NA,TGTGCCAGCTTCAGAATTCTGTTTGATGAAACTGAAGCTTTCTTT,CASFRILFDETEAFF
TRBV7-2,TRBJ2-3,NA,17,NA,TGTGCCAGCAGCTCTAAAAAAAACAGGGACGTGTATGATACGCAGTATTTT,CASSSKKNRDVYDTQYF
TRBV2,TRBJ2-3,NA,13,NA,TGTGCCAGCAGTGAAGAGGGCGCAGATACGCAGTATTTT,CASSEEGADTQYF
TRBV7-8,TRBJ2-5,TRBD2,15,NA,TGTGCCAGCAGCCCCCGTAGCGGGAGACCGGAGACCCAGTACTTC,CASSPRSGRPETQYF
TRBV27,TRBJ1-4,NA,16,NA,TGTGCCAGCAGTTCTAATTCCCCGAGAGGGGATGAAAAACTGTTTTTT,CASSSNSPRGDEKLFF
TRBV6-6,TRBJ2-5,TRBD2,13,NA,TGTGCCAGCAGTTCCCGGACGGGGGGGACCCAGTACTTC,CASSSRTGGTQYF
TRBV5-1,TRBJ2-3,TRBD1,14,NA,TGCGCCAGCAGCGAGGGGGCCAGCACAGATACGCAGTATTTT,CASSEGASTDTQYF
TRBV5-1,TRBJ2-5,NA,12,NA,TGCGCCAGCAGTATCGGGCAAGAGACCCAGTACTTC,CASSIGQETQYF
TRBV2,TRBJ2-3,TRBD2,14,once,TGTGCCAGCAGGGGGGGACTAGCGATTGATACGCAGTATTTT,CASRGGLAIDTQYF
TRBV7-2,TRBJ2-7,NA,11,NA,TGTGCCAGCAGCCTCTCCTACGAGCAGTACTTC,CASSLSYEQYF
TRBV5-1,TRBJ2-7,NA,14,NA,TGCGCCAGCAGCTTGGACGGATTAACCTACGAGCAGTACTTC,CASSLDGLTYEQYF
TRBV7-9,TRBJ1-4,TRBD1,17,NA,TGTGCCAGCAGCTTCGGACAGGGGGCTGGTACTAATGAAAAACTGTTTTTT,CASSFGQGAGTNEKLFF
TRBV23-1,TRBJ2-2,NA,16,few,TGCGCCAGCAGTCAATCGAGGGCCGCGGGCACCGGGGAGCTGTTTTTT,CASSQSRAAGTGELFF
TRBV6-1,TRBJ2-5,NA,17,NA,TGTGCCAGCAGTGGACTTACTAGTCCCAATGTCCAAGAGACCCAGTACTTC,CASSGLTSPNVQETQYF
TRBV7-9,TRBJ1-2,NA,13,NA,TGTGCCAGCAGCCCCCCACGCGAGGAGGGCTACACCTTC,CASSPPREEGYTF
TRBV2,TRBJ1-5,TRBD1,16,NA,TGTGCCAGCAGTGACGGGACAGGGGGTTTTAATCAGCCCCAGCATTTT,CASSDGTGGFNQPQHF
TRBV25-1,TRBJ1-1,NA,15,NA,TGTGCCAGCAGTGAGACTTTCACAGGATACACTGAAGCTTTCTTT,CASSETFTGYTEAFF
TRBV28,TRBJ2-7,TRBD1,14,NA,TGTGCCAGCAGCATTTACAGGGGACGCTACGAGCAGTACTTC,CASSIYRGRYEQYF
TRBV6-1,TRBJ2-3,TRBD2,15,NA,TGTGCCAGCAGTGAAGCGATGGGCGGGGGAGATACGCAGTATTTT,CASSEAMGGGDTQYF
TRBV7-9,TRBJ2-1,TRBD2,17,NA,TGTGCCAGCAGCTCCCTATTACTAGCGGCCTTATACAATGAGCAGTTCTTC,CASSSLLLAALYNEQFF
TRBV6-1,TRBJ1-6,NA,15,NA,TGTGCCAGCAGTGAGGATGTACCTCATAATTCACCCCTCCACTTT,CASSEDVPHNSPLHF
TRBV9,TRBJ1-5,TRBD1,14,NA,TGTGCCAGCAGCGTAGGACAGGGCCAGGGGCCCCAGCATTTT,CASSVGQGQGPQHF
TRBV15,TRBJ2-2,TRBD2,16,NA,TGTGCCACCAGCAGAGTGGGGGGGGATGTCACCGGGGAGCTGTTTTTT,CATSRVGGDVTGELFF
TRBV9,TRBJ2-2,TRBD1,20,NA,TGTGCCAGCAGCCTAATAGATGGTTCAGGGGGCCCCTCGAACACCGGGGAGCTGTTTTTT,CASSLIDGSGGPSNTGELFF
TRBV30,TRBJ2-5,NA,14,NA,TGTGCCTGGAGTGTTCGCCCCTTGGAAGAGACCCAGTACTTC,CAWSVRPLEETQYF
TRBV5-4,TRBJ2-5,TRBD1,15,NA,TGTGCCAGCAGCCGTGGACAGGCCAATCAAGAGACCCAGTACTTC,CASSRGQANQETQYF
TRBV6-6,TRBJ2-7,NA,11,NA,TGTGCCAGCAGTTCCAAATTTGAGCAGTACTTC,CASSSKFEQYF
TRBV11-1,TRBJ2-5,NA,13,once,TGTGCCAGCAGCCCCAGGATCCAAGAGACCCAGTACTTC,CASSPRIQETQYF
TRBV5-6,TRBJ1-1,TRBD1,14,NA,TGTGCCAGCAGTTACACAGGGGGAAGGACTGAAGCTTTCTTT,CASSYTGGRTEAFF